A selection of T cell receptor beta chains follows, all from one sample in a study of blood T cell repertoires in COVID-19. Only in-frame clones appear in the TCRdb table, and some are missing; sequencing was by immunoSEQ multiplex PCR. The data hold approximately 94,000 clones, with approximately 80% observed a single time. The sequencing sample was made of peripheral blood. These receptor sequences come from a man between 60 and 75 years old with acute or convalescent COVID-19. The CDR3 runs from the conserved cysteine through the conserved F or W. The order of the fields is CDR3 protein, CDR3 DNA, J gene, D gene, clone size, V gene. A D gene is named only where the DNA matches it firmly. Not every row has a clone size; where given, it reads once, few, many or a size class.

CASRVIHSNQPQHF | TGTGCCAGCAGGGTCATACATAGCAATCAGCCCCAGCATTTT | TRBJ1-5 | NA | NA | TRBV6-5
CASRPSGQGYNEQFF | TGTGCCAGCAGGCCATCAGGACAGGGTTACAATGAGCAGTTCTTC | TRBJ2-1 | TRBD1 | NA | TRBV11-2
CASSSRSGGTQYF | TGTGCCAGTAGTAGTAGGTCTGGCGGGACCCAGTACTTC | TRBJ2-5 | NA | NA | TRBV19
CASSWGIGAGEETQYF | TGTGCCAGCAGTTGGGGGATCGGAGCGGGGGAAGAGACCCAGTACTTC | TRBJ2-5 | TRBD2 | NA | TRBV6-5
CASTPESNRYEQYF | TGTGCCAGCACCCCTGAATCTAATCGCTACGAGCAGTACTTC | TRBJ2-7 | NA | NA | TRBV11-2
CASSTNLDRIYGYTF | TGTGCCAGCAGCACAAATCTGGACAGGATTTATGGCTACACCTTC | TRBJ1-2 | TRBD1 | NA | TRBV5-4
CASSSVRYSPLHF | TGCGCCAGCAGTTCGGTTCGCTATTCACCCCTCCACTTT | TRBJ1-6 | NA | NA | TRBV5-1
CASSPGDRGQGYTF | TGTGCCAGCTCACCAGGGGACAGGGGGCAAGGCTACACCTTC | TRBJ1-2 | TRBD1 | NA | TRBV18
CASNRDRFNTEAFF | TGTGCCAGCAATCGAGACAGGTTTAACACTGAAGCTTTCTTT | TRBJ1-1 | NA | NA | TRBV19
CASSQEVGPEAFF | TGTGCCAGCAGCCAAGAGGTGGGGCCTGAAGCTTTCTTT | TRBJ1-1 | NA | NA | TRBV4-2
CASSQVPGRPSTYEQYF | TGCGCCAGCAGCCAAGTCCCAGGGAGGCCCTCTACCTACGAGCAGTACTTC | TRBJ2-7 | NA | NA | TRBV4-1
CATSDRGSGRSSGANVLTF | TGTGCCACGAGCGACAGGGGTTCCGGACGGAGCTCTGGGGCCAACGTCCTGACTTTC | TRBJ2-6 | TRBD1 | NA | TRBV10-3
CASKKRTSGGTDTQYF | TGTGCCAGCAAAAAACGGACTAGCGGGGGCACAGATACGCAGTATTTT | TRBJ2-3 | TRBD2 | once | TRBV2
CASSGRQALSYNEQFF | TGTGCCAGCAGTGGACGCCAGGCTCTCTCCTACAATGAGCAGTTCTTC | TRBJ2-1 | NA | NA | TRBV6-1
CASSPPGGNTEAFF | TGTGCCAGCAGCCCCCCCGGGGGGAACACTGAAGCTTTCTTT | TRBJ1-1 | NA | NA | TRBV3-1/TRBV3-2
CASSERRGLDEQFF | TGTGCCAGCAGTGAAAGAAGGGGTTTGGATGAGCAGTTCTTC | TRBJ2-1 | NA | NA | TRBV2
CASSLALAGRETQYF | TGTGCCAGCAGCTTGGCGCTAGCGGGGAGGGAGACCCAGTACTTC | TRBJ2-5 | TRBD2 | NA | TRBV5-4
CASSPARAGENSPLHF | TGTGCCAGCTCACCTGCAAGGGCCGGGGAAAATTCACCCCTCCACTTT | TRBJ1-6 | NA | few | TRBV18
CASSAGISNSPLHF | TGTGCCAGCAGCGCGGGGATCAGTAATTCACCCCTCCACTTT | TRBJ1-6 | NA | NA | TRBV9
CASSAQGINYGYTF | TGTGCCAGCAGCGCTCAGGGAATCAACTATGGCTACACCTTC | TRBJ1-2 | NA | NA | TRBV9
CASSQDLGRNNQPQHF | TGCGCCAGCAGCCAAGATCTAGGCAGAAACAATCAGCCCCAGCATTTT | TRBJ1-5 | NA | NA | TRBV4-3
CASSKRHGETDTQYF | TGTGCCAGTAGCAAGAGACATGGCGAAACAGATACGCAGTATTTT | TRBJ2-3 | NA | NA | TRBV19
CAWSVSGQGRYSPLHF | TGTGCCTGGAGTGTAAGCGGACAGGGGCGGTATTCACCCCTCCACTTT | TRBJ1-6 | TRBD1 | NA | TRBV30
CATSRDPGGTGLYGYTF | TGTGCCACCAGCAGAGATCCGGGCGGGACAGGGCTGTATGGCTACACCTTC | TRBJ1-2 | TRBD1 | NA | TRBV15
CASSPGPKGAEAFF | TGTGCCAGCTCACCAGGACCGAAGGGGGCTGAAGCTTTCTTT | TRBJ1-1 | NA | NA | TRBV18
CATSRDLAGKVNTQYF | TGTGCCACCAGCAGAGATCTAGCGGGGAAGGTAAATACGCAGTATTTT | TRBJ2-3 | TRBD2 | NA | TRBV15
CASSQAGGPVGDIQYF | TGTGCCAGCAGCCAGGCTGGGGGCCCTGTGGGGGACATTCAGTACTTC | TRBJ2-4 | NA | NA | TRBV3-1/TRBV3-2
CASSQPAGRHNEQFF | TGCGCCAGCAGCCAACCCGCGGGGCGACACAATGAGCAGTTCTTC | TRBJ2-1 | NA | few | TRBV4-1
CASSVIPLGQGGLDTQYF | TGTGCCAGCAGTGTCATCCCTCTTGGACAAGGTGGCTTAGATACGCAGTATTTT | TRBJ2-3 | NA | NA | TRBV6-1
CASSPRQGPNTEAFF | TGTGCCAGCTCACCGAGGCAGGGCCCGAACACTGAAGCTTTCTTT | TRBJ1-1 | NA | NA | TRBV18
CASKKQGDSTGELFF | TGTGCCAGCAAAAAACAGGGGGATAGCACCGGGGAGCTGTTTTTT | TRBJ2-2 | TRBD1 | NA | TRBV2